The sequence of this T cell receptor (beta chain) was determined in a study of blood T cells in healthy people across ages. The CDR3 extends over 15 amino acids. Germline V CDR1 and CDR2: SGHTA, FQGTGA. For the second PCR, which ran for roughly 7 to 11 cycles, a sample-barcoded 5' primer and a J-beta primer mix were used. TCRdb re-analysed the 5' RACE reads in MiXCR, keeping a single row per CDR3 protein. The sample lists almost 550,000 distinct CDR3 sequences, under 30% occurring once. These sequences were also reported in another study, on T cells of mothers and their children. As that study records: Over 10 million reads per mother and around 3.2 million per child were obtained.

The sample consisted of blood. The receptor's source is a boy aged 5 to 17 in good health. This rearrangement joins TRBV7-3 to TRBJ2-5; D is tentatively TRBD1 or TRBD2 (6 bases each). The J call may be mistaken, given a closer DNA end match to TRBJ2-1. The CDR3 spells CASSLGGGSGSEQFF. The DNA for the CDR3 is TGTGCCAGCAGCTTAGGAGGGGGGTCGGGTAGTGAGCAGTTCTTC.